The entry below gives a single TCR beta chain sequence along with its context. No antigen is known for it. The record originates from a study of T cell repertoires in cytomegalovirus infection. Trimming left V 4 bases short and J 8 bases short, with 14 bases between. The CDR3 loop spans 12 amino acids. The V gene's germline CDR1 is SQVTM and CDR2 ANQGSEA. Regarding the study as a whole: The ex vivo response was dominated by HLA-C-restricted CMV-specific TCR beta clonotypes.

TCRdb independently ran MiXCR on the reads; one entry per CDR3 protein. This sample yields 150,000 to 200,000 distinct CDR3 sequences, of which approximately 14% are seen a single time; over 20% belongs to the top ten. The sequenced sample consisted of PBMCs. The chain combines TRBV29-1 with TRBJ1-2; D is unclear. The receptor was derived from a human donor in good health (CMV status not recorded). Some clones in this sample may be carry-over from other donors' samples. The CDR3 protein is CSVVSPEPGYTF. The CDR3 DNA reads TGCAGCGTTGTGTCCCCCGAACCCGGCTACACCTTC. Full variable domain (outside the CDR3, taken from reference TRBV29-1 and TRBJ1-2): SAVISQKPSRDICQRGTSLTIQCQVDSQVTMMFWYRQQPGQSLTLIATANQGSEATYESGFVIDKFPISRPNLTFSTLTVSNMSPEDSSIYLCSVVSPEPGYTFGSGTRLTVV.